This T cell receptor beta chain was captured by sequencing in a study of graft-versus-host responses after intestinal transplantation. V gave up 5 bases and J gave up 4 bases, with 5 bases separating them. The CDR3 is 11 residues long. From germline, CDR1 is SGHVS and CDR2 FQNEAQ. Worth noting for this clone: Antigen: not known.

Profiling relied on immunoSEQ multiplex PCR, and the TCRdb table lists in-frame clones only, not all of them. The profile covers 71,000 or so clones, with 80% to 95% appearing a single time and roughly 1.3% taken by the ten largest. The source is a human donor who received an intestinal transplant. Sequenced material: unstimulated CD8+ T cells sorted from spleen or lymph node cells, taken before intestinal transplant. This chain connects TRBV7-8 to TRBJ1-2; no definite D call. CDR3 DNA sequence: TGTGCCAGCAGCCCTCTCTATGGCTACACCTTC. Translating gives CASSPLYGYTF.